Sequencing of this T cell receptor beta chain was carried out in a study of cytomegalovirus exposure and HLA in healthy donors. Overall study findings and caveats: Both high specificity and high sensitivity reportedly marked the classifier's diagnosis of cytomegalovirus status.

At sampling all donors were nominally healthy, likely with unrecorded immune exposures. There are 16 residues in the CDR3. The junction had 10 bases not matched to a gene; V was cut back by 5 bases and J by 2 bases. Germline lookup yields CDR1 LNHDA and CDR2 SQIVND (reference sequence). PCR involved 60 Vbeta and 13 Jbeta primers. Sequencing was performed with immunoSEQ multiplex PCR; in TCRdb, only in-frame clones are kept and a portion is missing. The table shows approximately 100,000 clones, with roughly four fifths occurring only once. This clone was found once. Its target is not known. The sequence was obtained from a man aged 50 to 59 in good health and CMV-seronegative. The sample taken for sequencing was PBMCs. This chain uses TRBV19 with TRBJ2-3, with TRBD2 matching 7 bases. CDR3 sequence reads: CASSSPREAFTDTQYF. CDR3 coding DNA: TGTGCCAGTAGTTCGCCTCGGGAGGCCTTCACAGATACGCAGTATTTT.